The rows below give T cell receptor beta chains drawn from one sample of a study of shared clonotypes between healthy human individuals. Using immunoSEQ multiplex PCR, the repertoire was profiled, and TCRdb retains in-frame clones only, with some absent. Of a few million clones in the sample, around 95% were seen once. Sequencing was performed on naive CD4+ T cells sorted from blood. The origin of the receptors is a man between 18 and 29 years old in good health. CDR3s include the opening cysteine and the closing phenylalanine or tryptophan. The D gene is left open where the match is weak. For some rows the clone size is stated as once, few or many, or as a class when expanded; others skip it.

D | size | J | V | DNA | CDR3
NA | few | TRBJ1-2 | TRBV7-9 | TGTGCCAGCAGCCCGATGGGGGCGGCTAACTATGGCTACACCTTC | CASSPMGAANYGYTF
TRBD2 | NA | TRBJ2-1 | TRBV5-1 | TGCGCCAGCAGCTTGGGGCCTAGCGGCAGTAATGAGCAGTTCTTC | CASSLGPSGSNEQFF
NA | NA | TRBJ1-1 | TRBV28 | TGTGCCAGCAGTTTACCGATTGTTGGGTCGAACACTGAAGCTTTCTTT | CASSLPIVGSNTEAFF
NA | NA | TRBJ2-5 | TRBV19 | TGTGCCAGTAGCCCTCCTCTGGGGGGCCAAGAGACCCAGTACTTC | CASSPPLGGQETQYF
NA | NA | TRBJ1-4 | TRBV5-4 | TGTGCCAGCAGCTTCGACAGGACAGATGAAAAACTGTTTTTT | CASSFDRTDEKLFF
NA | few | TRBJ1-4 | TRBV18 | TGTGCCAGCTCACGGTCAACAACTAATGAAAAACTGTTTTTT | CASSRSTTNEKLFF
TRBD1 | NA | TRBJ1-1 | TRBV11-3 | TGTGCCAGCAGCTCAGCGGACAGGGGGAACACTGAAGCTTTCTTT | CASSSADRGNTEAFF
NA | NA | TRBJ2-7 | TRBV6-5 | TGTGCCAGCACCCCTAATCGGGGAGTGTCCTACGAGCAGTACTTC | CASTPNRGVSYEQYF
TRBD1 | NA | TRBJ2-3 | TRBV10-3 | TGTGCCATCACCCAGGACAGGGACACAGATACGCAGTATTTT | CAITQDRDTDTQYF
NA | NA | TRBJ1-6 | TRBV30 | TGTGCCTGGAGTGGAATCCTGAGCTCCTATAATTCACCCCTCCACTTT | CAWSGILSSYNSPLHF
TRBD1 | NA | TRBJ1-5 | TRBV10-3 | TGTGCCATCAGTGACAGGGGGGGTCAGCCCCAGCATTTT | CAISDRGGQPQHF
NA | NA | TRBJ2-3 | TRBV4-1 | TGCGCCAGCAGCCCGCCCGACAGTACGCAGTATTTT | CASSPPDSTQYF
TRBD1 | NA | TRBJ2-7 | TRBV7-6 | TGTGCCAGCAGCTTAGACAGGGGGCTTGTCTACGAGCAGTACTTC | CASSLDRGLVYEQYF
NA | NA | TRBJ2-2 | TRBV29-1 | TGCAGCGGAAATTGGGGTGATTACGGGGAGCTGTTTTTT | CSGNWGDYGELFF
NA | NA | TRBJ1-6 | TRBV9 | TGTGCCAGCAGCGTAGGATGGGGAAATTCACCCCTCCACTTT | CASSVGWGNSPLHF
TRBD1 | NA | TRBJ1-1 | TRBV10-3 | TGTGCCATCAGCCGACAGGGGGTCGACACTGAAGCTTTCTTT | CAISRQGVDTEAFF
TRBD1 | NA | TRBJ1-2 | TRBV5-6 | TGTGCCAGCAGGCTACCGGGACAGTGGAACTATGGCTACACCTTC | CASRLPGQWNYGYTF
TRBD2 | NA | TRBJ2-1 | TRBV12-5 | TGTGCTGGGGGTTTCTTAGCGGGTCACTCCTACAATGAGCAGTTCTTC | CAGGFLAGHSYNEQFF
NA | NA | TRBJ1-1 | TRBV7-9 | TGTGCCAGCACCCCTCCGAGCGGTACTGAAGCTTTCTTT | CASTPPSGTEAFF
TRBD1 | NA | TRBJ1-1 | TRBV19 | TGTGCCAGTAGTATTCGGACAGGGGTTCAGGACACTGAAGCTTTCTTT | CASSIRTGVQDTEAFF
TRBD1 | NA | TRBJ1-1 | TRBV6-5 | TGTGCCAGCAGTCGGGACAGGCTTACTGAAGCTTTCTTT | CASSRDRLTEAFF
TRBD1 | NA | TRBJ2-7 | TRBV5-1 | TGCGCCAGTACAGGGGGCTACGAGCAGTACTTC | CASTGGYEQYF
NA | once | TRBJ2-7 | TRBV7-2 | TGTGCCAGCAGCTCAGCGTACGAGCAGTACTTC | CASSSAYEQYF
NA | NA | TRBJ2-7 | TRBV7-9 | TGTGCCAGCAGCTTAGAGGGGGGGCCCCACGAGCAGTACTTC | CASSLEGGPHEQYF
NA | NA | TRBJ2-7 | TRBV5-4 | TGTGCCAGCAGCGAAGGTGGCAGGGTTGACTACGAGCAGTACTTC | CASSEGGRVDYEQYF
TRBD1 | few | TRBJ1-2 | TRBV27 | TGTGCCAGCAGTTTAGGGACAGCTAATGGCTACACCTTC | CASSLGTANGYTF
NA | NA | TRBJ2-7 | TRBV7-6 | TGTGCCAGCAGCTCGCCGGGGGGCCCTTCCTACGAGCAGTACTTC | CASSSPGGPSYEQYF
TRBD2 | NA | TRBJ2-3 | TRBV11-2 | TGTGCCAGCAGCTTAAGGGTCGGGCGGGAGTTGGGATCAGGTACGCAGTATTTT | CASSLRVGRELGSGTQYF
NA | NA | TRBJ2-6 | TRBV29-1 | TGCAGCGTTGAATGGGGGGCAGGGCAAGGGGCCAACGTCCTGACTTTC | CSVEWGAGQGANVLTF
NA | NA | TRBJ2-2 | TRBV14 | TGTGCCAGCAGCCAGTCGACAGCCCACACCGGGGAGCTGTTTTTT | CASSQSTAHTGELFF
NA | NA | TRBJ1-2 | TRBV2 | TGTGCCAGCAGTGTCGCAGGGCTTGGCTACACCTTC | CASSVAGLGYTF
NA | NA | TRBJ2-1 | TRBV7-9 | TGTGCCAGCACCGACAGCTTCTCCTACAATGAGCAGTTCTTC | CASTDSFSYNEQFF
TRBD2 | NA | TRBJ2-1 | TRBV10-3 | TGTGCCATCAGTGCGGGGGGGTACAATGAGCAGTTCTTC | CAISAGGYNEQFF
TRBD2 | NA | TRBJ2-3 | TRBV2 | TGTGCCAGCAGGTGGAGAGGCACGGGGGAAGCGGGAGGTAGCACAGATACGCAGTATTTT | CASRWRGTGEAGGSTDTQYF
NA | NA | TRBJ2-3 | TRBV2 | TGTGCCAGCCGCCGGTCCGGGACGCCAGATACGCAGTATTTT | CASRRSGTPDTQYF
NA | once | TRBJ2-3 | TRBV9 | TGTGCCAGCAGCCCCTTCCCAGGCGCTGGCACAGATACGCAGTATTTT | CASSPFPGAGTDTQYF
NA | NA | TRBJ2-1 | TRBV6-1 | TGTGCCAGCAGTGATCCGGCTAGGGCGTACAATGAGCAGTTCTTC | CASSDPARAYNEQFF
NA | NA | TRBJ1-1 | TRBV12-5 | TGTGCTAGTGCCCCCGGACAGTGGAACACTGAAGCTTTCTTT | CASAPGQWNTEAFF
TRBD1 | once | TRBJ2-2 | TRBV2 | TGTGCCAACGCACCGGGACAGTCTATCACCGGGGAGCTGTTTTTT | CANAPGQSITGELFF
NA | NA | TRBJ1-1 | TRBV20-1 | TGCAGTGCTAGAGCGGAAACTGAAGCTTTCTTT | CSARAETEAFF
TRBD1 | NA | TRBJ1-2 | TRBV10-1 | TGCGCCAGCAGTGGACAGGGTTCTTATGGCTACACCTTC | CASSGQGSYGYTF
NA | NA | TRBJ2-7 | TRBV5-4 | TGTGCCAGCAGCTTGACAGGGTCCCACGAGCAGTACTTC | CASSLTGSHEQYF
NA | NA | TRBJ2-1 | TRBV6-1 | TGTGCCAGCAGAGGAAGCGGCGCCTCCTACAATGAGCAGTTCTTC | CASRGSGASYNEQFF
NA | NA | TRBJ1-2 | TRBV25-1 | TGTGCCAGCAGTGAACGAGGACGCTATGGCTACACCTTC | CASSERGRYGYTF
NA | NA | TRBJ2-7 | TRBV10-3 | TGTGCCATCAGGGACACTAAAATCCAGTACTTC | CAIRDTKIQYF
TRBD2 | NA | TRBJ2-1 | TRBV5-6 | TGTGCCAGCAGCCTAGCTAGCGGGGCCTACAATGAGCAGTTCTTC | CASSLASGAYNEQFF
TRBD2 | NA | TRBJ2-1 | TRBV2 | TGTGCCAGCAGTGAAGCTCCCCCCCGGGCGGGGGGGTCCTACAATGAGCAGTTCTTC | CASSEAPPRAGGSYNEQFF
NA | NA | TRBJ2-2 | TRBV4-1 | TGCGCCAGCAGCCTCGGCACAGGGATCACCGGGGAGCTGTTTTTT | CASSLGTGITGELFF